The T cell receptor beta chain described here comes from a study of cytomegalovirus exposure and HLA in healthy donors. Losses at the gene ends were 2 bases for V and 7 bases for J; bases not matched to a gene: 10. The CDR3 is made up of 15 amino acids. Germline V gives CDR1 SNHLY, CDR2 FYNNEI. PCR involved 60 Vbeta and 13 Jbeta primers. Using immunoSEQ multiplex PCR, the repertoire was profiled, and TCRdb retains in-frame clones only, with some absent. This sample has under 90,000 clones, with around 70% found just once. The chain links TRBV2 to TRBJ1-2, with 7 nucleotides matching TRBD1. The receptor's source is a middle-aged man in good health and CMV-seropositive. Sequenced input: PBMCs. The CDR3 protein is CASSELPRGVRGYTF. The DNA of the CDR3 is TGTGCCAGCAGTGAATTGCCCAGGGGGGTTCGTGGCTACACCTTC.